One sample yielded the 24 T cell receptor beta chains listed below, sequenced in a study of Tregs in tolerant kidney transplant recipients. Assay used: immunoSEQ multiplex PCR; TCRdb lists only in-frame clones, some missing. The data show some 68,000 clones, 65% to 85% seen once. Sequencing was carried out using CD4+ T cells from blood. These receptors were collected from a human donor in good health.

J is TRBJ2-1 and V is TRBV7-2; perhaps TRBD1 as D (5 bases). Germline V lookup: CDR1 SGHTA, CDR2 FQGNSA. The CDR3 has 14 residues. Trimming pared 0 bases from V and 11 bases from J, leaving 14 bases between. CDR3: CASSLAVGRTKQFF. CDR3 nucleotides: TGTGCCAGCAGCTTAGCAGTAGGGCGGACAAAGCAGTTCTTC.

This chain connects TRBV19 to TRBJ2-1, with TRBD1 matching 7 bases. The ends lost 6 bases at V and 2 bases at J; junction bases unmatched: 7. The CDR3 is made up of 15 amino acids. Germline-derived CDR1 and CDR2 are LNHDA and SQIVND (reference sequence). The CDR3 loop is CASRRRGRAYNEQFF. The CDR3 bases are TGTGCCAGTAGACGAAGGGGGCGCGCCTACAATGAGCAGTTCTTC.

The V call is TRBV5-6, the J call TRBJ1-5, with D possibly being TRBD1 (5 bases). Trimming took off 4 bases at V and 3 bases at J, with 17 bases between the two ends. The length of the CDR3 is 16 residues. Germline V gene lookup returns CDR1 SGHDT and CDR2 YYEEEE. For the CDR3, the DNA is TGTGCCAGCAGCGCCTTTAAAAGAGGGGACAATCAGCCCCAGCATTTT. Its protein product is CASSAFKRGDNQPQHF. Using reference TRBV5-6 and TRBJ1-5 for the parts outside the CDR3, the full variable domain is DAGVTQSPTHLIKTRGQQVTLRCSPKSGHDTVSWYQQALGQGPQFIFQYYEEEERQRGNFPDRFSGHQFPNYSSELNVNALLLGDSALYLCASSAFKRGDNQPQHFGDGTRLSIL.

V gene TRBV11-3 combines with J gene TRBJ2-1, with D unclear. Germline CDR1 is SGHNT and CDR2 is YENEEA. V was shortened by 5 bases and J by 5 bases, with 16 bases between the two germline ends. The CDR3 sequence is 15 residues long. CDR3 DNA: TGTGCCAGCAGCCTCTCTTCCAAGCTCCACAATGAGCAGTTCTTC. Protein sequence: CASSLSSKLHNEQFF.

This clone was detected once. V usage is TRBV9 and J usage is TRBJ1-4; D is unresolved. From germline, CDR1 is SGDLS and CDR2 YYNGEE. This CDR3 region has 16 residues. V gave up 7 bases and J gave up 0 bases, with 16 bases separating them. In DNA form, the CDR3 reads TGTGCCAGCGCGAAGTCGGGCCGCCCAACTAATGAAAAACTGTTTTTT. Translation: CASAKSGRPTNEKLFF.

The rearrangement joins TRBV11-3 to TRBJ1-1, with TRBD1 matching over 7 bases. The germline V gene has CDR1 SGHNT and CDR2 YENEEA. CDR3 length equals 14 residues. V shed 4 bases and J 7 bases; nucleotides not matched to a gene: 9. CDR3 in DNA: TGTGCCAGCAGCTCGTTAGGGGGCTTAAGTGAAGCTTTCTTT. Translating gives CASSSLGGLSEAFF.

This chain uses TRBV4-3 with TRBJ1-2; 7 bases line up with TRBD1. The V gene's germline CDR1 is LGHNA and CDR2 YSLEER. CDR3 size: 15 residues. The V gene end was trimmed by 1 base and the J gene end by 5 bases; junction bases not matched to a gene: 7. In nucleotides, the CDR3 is TGCGCCAGCAGCCAAGTGGAGGGACAGCTTTATGGCTACACCTTC. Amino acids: CASSQVEGQLYGYTF.

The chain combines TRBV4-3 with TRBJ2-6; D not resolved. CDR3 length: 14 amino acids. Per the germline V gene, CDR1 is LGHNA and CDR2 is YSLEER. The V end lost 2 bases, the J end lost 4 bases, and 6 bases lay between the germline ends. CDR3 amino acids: CASSQTAGANVLTF. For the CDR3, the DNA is TGCGCCAGCAGCCAAACTGCCGGGGCCAACGTCCTGACTTTC.

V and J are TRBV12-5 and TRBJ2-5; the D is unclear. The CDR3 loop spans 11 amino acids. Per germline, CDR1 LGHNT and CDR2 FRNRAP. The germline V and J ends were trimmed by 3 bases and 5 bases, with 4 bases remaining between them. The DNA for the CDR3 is TGTGCTAGTGGTTTAGGGGAGACCCAGTACTTC. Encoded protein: CASGLGETQYF.

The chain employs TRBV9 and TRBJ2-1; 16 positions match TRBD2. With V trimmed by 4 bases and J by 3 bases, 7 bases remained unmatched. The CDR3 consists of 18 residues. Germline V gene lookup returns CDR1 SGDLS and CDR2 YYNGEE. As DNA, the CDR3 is TGTGCCAGCAGCCCGACCGGGACTAGCGGGAGGGGCTACAATGAGCAGTTCTTC. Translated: CASSPTGTSGRGYNEQFF.

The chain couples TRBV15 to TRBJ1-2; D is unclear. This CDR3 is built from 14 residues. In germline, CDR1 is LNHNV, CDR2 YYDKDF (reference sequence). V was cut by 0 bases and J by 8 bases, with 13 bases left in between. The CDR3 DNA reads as TGTGCCACCAGCAGAGAGGGTTGGACGGAAGGCTACACCTTC. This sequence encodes CATSREGWTEGYTF.

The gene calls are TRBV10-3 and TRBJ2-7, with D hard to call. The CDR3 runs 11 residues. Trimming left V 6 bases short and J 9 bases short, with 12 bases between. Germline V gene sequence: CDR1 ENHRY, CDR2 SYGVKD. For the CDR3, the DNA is TGTGCCATCAGCCGATCTAGTTTGCAGTACTTC. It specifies CAISRSSLQYF.

DNA of the CDR3: TGTGCCAGTAGTATAGGCGTCACAGATACGCAGTATTTT. Protein: CASSIGVTDTQYF. The chain uses TRBV19 and TRBJ2-3, with D uncertain. Per germline, CDR1 LNHDA and CDR2 SQIVND (reference sequence). The ends were cut back, 1 base at V and 2 bases at J, with 4 bases in the middle. The CDR3 spans 13 residues.

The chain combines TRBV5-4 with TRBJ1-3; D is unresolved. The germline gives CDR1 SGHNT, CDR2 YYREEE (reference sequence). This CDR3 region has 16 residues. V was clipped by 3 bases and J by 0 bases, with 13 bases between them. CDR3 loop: CASSYSGMISGNTIYF. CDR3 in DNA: TGTGCCAGCAGCTACTCCGGGATGATCTCTGGAAACACCATATATTTT.

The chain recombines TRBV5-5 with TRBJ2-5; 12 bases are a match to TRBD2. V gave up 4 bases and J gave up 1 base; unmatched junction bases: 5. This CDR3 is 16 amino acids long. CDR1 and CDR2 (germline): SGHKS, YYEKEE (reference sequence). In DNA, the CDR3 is TGTGCCAGCAGCCGAAGGGGACTAGCGGGCCAAGAGACCCAGTACTTC. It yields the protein CASSRRGLAGQETQYF.

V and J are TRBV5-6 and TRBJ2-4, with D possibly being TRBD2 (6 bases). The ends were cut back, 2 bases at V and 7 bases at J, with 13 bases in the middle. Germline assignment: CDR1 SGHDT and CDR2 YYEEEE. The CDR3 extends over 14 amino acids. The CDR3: CASSFGLSANIQYF. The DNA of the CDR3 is TGTGCCAGCAGCTTCGGACTATCGGCGAACATTCAGTACTTC.

Here the CDR3 reads CAIGPGAFGAEAFF. CDR3 coding DNA: TGTGCCATCGGTCCGGGAGCCTTCGGGGCTGAAGCTTTCTTT. The genes are TRBV10-3 and TRBJ1-1; D is unresolved. Germline loops: CDR1 ENHRY, CDR2 SYGVKD. V gave up 8 bases and J gave up 6 bases, with 19 bases separating them. The CDR3 totals 14 residues.

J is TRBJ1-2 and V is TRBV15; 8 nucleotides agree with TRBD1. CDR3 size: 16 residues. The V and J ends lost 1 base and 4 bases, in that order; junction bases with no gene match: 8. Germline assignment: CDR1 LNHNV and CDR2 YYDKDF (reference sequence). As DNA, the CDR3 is TGTGCCACCAGCAGAGGGGAGACAGGGGTCCTCTATGGCTACACCTTC. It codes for CATSRGETGVLYGYTF.

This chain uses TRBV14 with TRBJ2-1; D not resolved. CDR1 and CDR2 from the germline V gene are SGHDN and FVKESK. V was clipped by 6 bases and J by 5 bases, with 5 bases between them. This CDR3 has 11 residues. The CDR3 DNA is TGTGCCAGCAGGGATAACAATGAGCAGTTCTTC. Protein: CASRDNNEQFF. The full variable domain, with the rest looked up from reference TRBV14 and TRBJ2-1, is EAGVTQFPSHSVIEKGQTVTLRCDPISGHDNLYWYRRVMGKEIKFLLHFVKESKQDESGMPNNRFLAERTGGTYSTLKVQPAELEDSGVYFCASRDNNEQFFGPGTRLTVL.

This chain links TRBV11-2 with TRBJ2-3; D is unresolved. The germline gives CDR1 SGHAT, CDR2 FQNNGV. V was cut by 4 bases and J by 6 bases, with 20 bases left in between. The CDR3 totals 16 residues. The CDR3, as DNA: TGTGCCAGCAGCTCACCCCGGGTGGGGAAGAGGGATACGCAGTATTTT. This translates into CASSSPRVGKRDTQYF.

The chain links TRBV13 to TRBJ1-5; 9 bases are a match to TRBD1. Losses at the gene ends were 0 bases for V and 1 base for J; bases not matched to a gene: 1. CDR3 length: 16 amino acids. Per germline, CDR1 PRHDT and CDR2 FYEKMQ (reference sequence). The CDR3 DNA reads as TGTGCCAGCAGCTTAGGACAGGGGGCGAGCAATCAGCCCCAGCATTTT. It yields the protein CASSLGQGASNQPQHF.

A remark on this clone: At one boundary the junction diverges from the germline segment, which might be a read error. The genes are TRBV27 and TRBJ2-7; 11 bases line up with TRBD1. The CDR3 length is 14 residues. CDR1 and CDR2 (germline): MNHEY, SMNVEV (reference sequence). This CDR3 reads CASSADRGLYEQCF. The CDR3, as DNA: TGTGCCAGCAGTGCGGACAGGGGGCTTTACGAGCAGTGCTTC.

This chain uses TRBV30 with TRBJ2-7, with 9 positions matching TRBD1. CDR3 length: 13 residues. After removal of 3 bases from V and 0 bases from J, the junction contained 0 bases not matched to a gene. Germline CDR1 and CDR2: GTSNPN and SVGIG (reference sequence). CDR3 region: CAWRTGGSYEQYF. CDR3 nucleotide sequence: TGTGCCTGGAGGACAGGGGGCTCCTACGAGCAGTACTTC.

The CDR3 DNA reads TGCAGTGCTAGGGGGATGACTGAAGCTTTCTTT. As protein: CSARGMTEAFF. J is TRBJ1-1 and V is TRBV20-1; D gene ambiguous. CDR1 is DFQATT, CDR2 SNEGSKA, per germline (reference sequence). The CDR3 has 11 residues. V gave up 3 bases and J gave up 5 bases, with 7 bases separating them.